This is a list of T cell receptor beta chains from one sample in a study of blood T cell repertoires in COVID-19. TCRdb's table, derived via immunoSEQ multiplex PCR, lists solely in-frame clones and lacks some. Of roughly 100,000 clones in the sample, 84% are singletons; the top ten hold less than 2%. Material: peripheral blood. The receptors were gathered from a man aged 65-85 years with active or convalescent COVID-19. The CDR3 runs from the conserved cysteine through the conserved F or W. Fields, in order: V gene, J gene, D gene, CDR3 length, clone size, CDR3 DNA, CDR3 protein. The D gene is left open where the match is weak. Rows give clone size only sometimes, using once, few, many, or a class for an expanded clone.

TRBV2,TRBJ1-2,NA,15,NA,TGTGCCAGCAGCCTAGGACAACGTCCGCCCTATGGCTACACCTTC,CASSLGQRPPYGYTF
TRBV7-2,TRBJ1-5,TRBD1,16,NA,TGTGCCAGCAGCTCTCAGGGGGCGCTGAGCAATCAGCCCCAGCATTTT,CASSSQGALSNQPQHF
TRBV30,TRBJ2-5,TRBD2,14,NA,TGTGCCTGGAGTATCGGGGGGATTCAAGAGACCCAGTACTTC,CAWSIGGIQETQYF
TRBV5-1,TRBJ1-1,NA,15,NA,TGCGCCAGCAGCTCCTCGGGACAATCGATCACTGAAGCTTTCTTT,CASSSSGQSITEAFF
TRBV28,TRBJ1-5,NA,18,NA,TGTGCCAGCATTTCCGCCCTCTTGCTATGGACAATCAATCAGCCCCAGCATTTT,CASISALLLWTINQPQHF
TRBV28,TRBJ2-7,TRBD1,14,NA,TGTGCCAGCAGTAGGACAGGGGCCTTTTACGAGCAGTACTTC,CASSRTGAFYEQYF
TRBV27,TRBJ2-7,TRBD2,14,NA,TGTGCCAGCAGTCGTGGCGGGGGAGCCTTCGAGCAGTACTTC,CASSRGGGAFEQYF
TRBV6-1,TRBJ2-5,TRBD2,14,NA,TGTGCCAGCAGTGAGTCTAGCGGTCTGGAGACCCAGTACTTC,CASSESSGLETQYF
TRBV2,TRBJ1-1,NA,13,NA,TGTGCCAGCAGAGTTCGGGGAGATACTGAAGCTTTCTTT,CASRVRGDTEAFF
TRBV12-3/TRBV12-4,TRBJ1-3,NA,13,NA,TGTGCCAGCACATTTCGACAGGGAAACACCATATATTTT,CASTFRQGNTIYF
TRBV5-4,TRBJ2-1,TRBD2,16,NA,TGTGCCAGCAGCTTGGTAGTTAGCGGGAGTTACAATGAGCAGTTCTTC,CASSLVVSGSYNEQFF
TRBV12-3/TRBV12-4,TRBJ2-7,NA,13,NA,TGTGCCAGCACCCGATTTGGAGCCTACGAGCAGTACTTC,CASTRFGAYEQYF
TRBV12-3/TRBV12-4,TRBJ1-5,NA,13,NA,TGTGCCACCTCGAGGGACAACAATCAGCCCCAGCATTTT,CATSRDNNQPQHF
TRBV3-1/TRBV3-2,TRBJ2-1,NA,15,NA,TGTGCCAGCAGCCAACCGGGACTGGGACCCAATGAGCAGTTCTTC,CASSQPGLGPNEQFF
TRBV6-5,TRBJ2-5,TRBD1,14,NA,TGTGCCAGCACCTACAGGGGGCAGCAAGAGACCCAGTACTTC,CASTYRGQQETQYF
TRBV19,TRBJ2-1,NA,15,NA,TGTGCCAGTAGTATAGGTGACACCACCTACAATGAGCAGTTCTTC,CASSIGDTTYNEQFF
TRBV19,TRBJ1-1,TRBD1,17,NA,TGTGCCAGTAGTTCCGGGGGAGGACAGGATTTGGGCACTGAAGCTTTCTTT,CASSSGGGQDLGTEAFF
TRBV19,TRBJ1-5,TRBD1,16,NA,TGTGCCAGTAGTATAGGTACGACAGGGTACAATCAGCCCCAGCATTTT,CASSIGTTGYNQPQHF
TRBV30,TRBJ2-4,NA,15,once,TGTGCCTGGGGAGAGGCCGGGAGTCCCAAAAACATTCAGTACTTC,CAWGEAGSPKNIQYF
TRBV7-2,TRBJ1-6,TRBD1,14,NA,TGTGCCAGCAGCTCAGGGGGAACCAATTCACCCCTCCACTTT,CASSSGGTNSPLHF
TRBV30,TRBJ1-5,TRBD1,14,NA,TGTGCCTGGAGTGTGGACAGGGTAGACCAGCCCCAGCATTTT,CAWSVDRVDQPQHF
TRBV5-4,TRBJ1-1,NA,12,NA,TGTGCCAGCAGCTTACAGGGAACTGAAGCTTTCTTT,CASSLQGTEAFF
TRBV30,TRBJ2-7,NA,11,NA,TGTGCCTCCAGGGGATCCTACGAGCAGTACTTC,CASRGSYEQYF
TRBV3-1/TRBV3-2,TRBJ2-3,TRBD2,17,NA,TGTGCCAGCAGCCAAGATTGGGCGGGGGAGACCACAGATACGCAGTATTTT,CASSQDWAGETTDTQYF
TRBV5-6,TRBJ1-2,NA,14,NA,TGTGCCAGCAGCTTGTTCACGGGAAGATATGGCTACACCTTC,CASSLFTGRYGYTF
TRBV4-1,TRBJ1-1,NA,16,NA,TGCGCCAGCAGCCAAGATCCGCCAGGGCAGAACACTGAAGCTTTCTTT,CASSQDPPGQNTEAFF
TRBV28,TRBJ2-2,NA,13,NA,TGTGCCAGCAGTTTATCTAACACCGGGGAGCTGTTTTTT,CASSLSNTGELFF
TRBV9,TRBJ2-2,TRBD2,16,NA,TGTGCCAGCAGCTCGAGGACTAGCGGAAACACCGGGGAGCTGTTTTTT,CASSSRTSGNTGELFF
TRBV6-5,TRBJ1-1,TRBD1,16,NA,TGTGCCAGCAGTTCCCCCCCGACAGGGGTGAACACTGAAGCTTTCTTT,CASSSPPTGVNTEAFF
TRBV28,TRBJ1-2,TRBD1,13,NA,TGTGCCAGCTCCCGACAGGGCCACTATGGCTACACCTTC,CASSRQGHYGYTF
TRBV2,TRBJ1-2,NA,13,once,TGTGCCAGCGGAGGGGTTCTAGACTATGGCTACACCTTC,CASGGVLDYGYTF
TRBV7-2,TRBJ1-2,NA,14,NA,TGTGCCAGCAGCCTCCCATTATTACAGGGTGGCTACACCTTC,CASSLPLLQGGYTF
TRBV6-5,TRBJ1-2,TRBD1,13,NA,TGTGCCAGCAGCTTGGACAGGGAGGATGGCTACACCTTC,CASSLDREDGYTF
TRBV11-2,TRBJ2-3,NA,11,NA,TGTGCCAGCAGCCAGGCAGATACGCAGTATTTT,CASSQADTQYF
TRBV7-2,TRBJ1-6,NA,13,NA,TGTGCCAGCAGCTCGACAGTGGGCTCACCCCTCCACTTT,CASSSTVGSPLHF
TRBV5-6,TRBJ1-2,TRBD1,15,NA,TGTGCCAGCAGCTTGGGAACAGGGGGCTCCTATGGCTACACCTTC,CASSLGTGGSYGYTF
TRBV19,TRBJ1-5,NA,14,NA,TGTGCCAGTACCACCCGGACAGACAATCAGCCCCAGCATTTT,CASTTRTDNQPQHF
TRBV5-1,TRBJ2-5,TRBD1,15,NA,TGCGCCAGCAGCTCGGACAGGGGGCGCGAAGAGACCCAGTACTTC,CASSSDRGREETQYF
TRBV2,TRBJ1-6,TRBD1,14,NA,TGTGCCAGCATACAGGGGGCGCGGTATTCACCCCTCCACTTT,CASIQGARYSPLHF
TRBV6-5,TRBJ1-1,NA,14,NA,TGTGCCAGCAGACTGTGGACAGAGAACACTGAAGCTTTCTTT,CASRLWTENTEAFF
TRBV28,TRBJ2-1,NA,15,NA,TGTGCCAGCACCGGAACAGGGTTTACCTACAATGAGCAGTTCTTC,CASTGTGFTYNEQFF
TRBV2,TRBJ1-1,NA,11,NA,TGTGCCAGCAAGGGAGGTCCTCAAGCTTTCTTT,CASKGGPQAFF
TRBV10-3,TRBJ1-1,NA,13,NA,TGTGCCATCAGTGGACAGATGAACACTGAAGCTTTCTTT,CAISGQMNTEAFF